The 28 T cell receptor beta chains in this list originate from one sample, sequenced in a study of beta chain features in type 1 diabetes. Sequenced material consisted of expressed TCRB transcripts (all of the isolated RNA was reverse transcribed). Using immunoSEQ multiplex PCR, the repertoire was profiled, and TCRdb retains in-frame clones only, with some absent. Of hundreds of thousands of clones in the sample, 30% were seen once. The specimen sequenced was naive CD4+ T cells from blood. Receptor source: a man aged 18 to 29 in good health.

The chain couples TRBV28 to TRBJ1-5; the D is unclear. The CDR3 has 13 amino acids. V was cut by 6 bases and J by 4 bases, with 10 bases left in between. Per the germline V gene, CDR1 is MDHEN and CDR2 is SYDVKM. Here the CDR3 DNA reads TGTGCCAGCAGGCCCCGGGAGAATCAGCCCCAGCATTTT. It yields the protein CASRPRENQPQHF.

The gene calls are TRBV18 and TRBJ2-2; D remains ambiguous. Germline V gene sequence: CDR1 KGHSH, CDR2 LQKENI. Trimming shortened V by 2 bases and J by 6 bases, and 10 bases separated the two germline ends. The CDR3 runs to 14 residues. CDR3 loop: CASSPFKDAGELFF. As DNA, the CDR3 is TGTGCCAGCTCACCATTCAAGGACGCCGGGGAGCTGTTTTTT.

As for this clone: The same CDR3 also results from other DNA sequences found in this sample. CDR3 in DNA: TGTGCCTGGAGTGTTAGGAGGGACACTGAAGCTTTCTTT. This codes for CAWSVRRDTEAFF. The rearrangement links TRBV30 to TRBJ1-1; no firm D call. Germline V gene sequence: CDR1 GTSNPN, CDR2 SVGIG (reference sequence). This CDR3 is built from 13 residues. The V and J ends lost 0 bases and 3 bases respectively, with 8 bases between them. Full variable domain (missing parts from reference TRBV30 and TRBJ1-1): SQTIHQWPATLVQPVGSPLSLECTVEGTSNPNLYWYRQAAGRGLQLLFYSVGIGQISSEVPQNLSASRPQDRQFILSSKKLLLSDSGFYLCAWSVRRDTEAFFGQGTRLTVV.

The table lists this clone with a few counts. The gene calls are TRBV18 and TRBJ2-1; no definite D call. This CDR3 spans 11 amino acids. Germline V gives CDR1 KGHSH, CDR2 LQKENI. V was clipped by 2 bases and J by 9 bases, with 5 bases between them. In DNA, the CDR3 is TGTGCCAGCTCACCAGCAGGTGAGCAGTTCTTC. Translating gives CASSPAGEQFF.

CDR3 coding DNA: TGTGCCAGCAGGCAGCAGGGGGCGAAAAGGCTGTTTTTT. Translated, it gives CASRQQGAKRLFF. The V call is TRBV28, the J call TRBJ2-2; 8 positions match TRBD1. With 6 bases clipped from V and 13 bases from J, the junction kept 10 bases outside the gene matches. Germline V gene data show CDR1 as MDHEN and CDR2 as SYDVKM. This CDR3 region has 13 residues.

The chain links TRBV11-2 to TRBJ2-1, with 10 bases identical to TRBD2. The V gene end was trimmed by 8 bases and the J gene end by 4 bases; junction bases not matched to a gene: 8. The CDR3 has 15 residues. CDR1 and CDR2 from the germline V gene are SGHAT and FQNNGV. CDR3 in DNA: TGTGCCAGCGGGTCAGGACTAGCGGCTTACAATGAGCAGTTCTTC. Translated: CASGSGLAAYNEQFF.

This sequence joins TRBV28 and TRBJ2-7, with 9 bases fitting TRBD1. The germline V gene has CDR1 MDHEN and CDR2 SYDVKM. V lost 8 bases to trimming and J lost 3 bases; unmatched junction nucleotides: 8. The CDR3 is 14 amino acids. This CDR3 reads CASLPGQGFYEQYF. CDR3 bases: TGTGCCAGCCTCCCGGGACAGGGTTTCTACGAGCAGTACTTC. The full variable domain, with the rest looked up from reference TRBV28 and TRBJ2-7, is DVKVTQSSRYLVKRTGEKVFLECVQDMDHENMFWYRQDPGLGLRLIYFSYDVKMKEKGDIPEGYSVSREKKERFSLILESASTNQTSMYLCASLPGQGFYEQYFGPGTRLTVT.

The count of this clone is one. The genes are TRBV9 and TRBJ2-1; D is possibly TRBD1 (6 bases). CDR3 size: 15 residues. Between the trimmed V and J ends, which lost 0 bases and 4 bases, there was a span of 11 bases. Per germline, CDR1 SGDLS and CDR2 YYNGEE. CDR3 DNA sequence: TGTGCCAGCAGCGTAGGTCAGGGGCCTTACAATGAGCAGTTCTTC. The encoded protein is CASSVGQGPYNEQFF.

In its sample, this clone was seen a few times. The rearrangement uses TRBV4-1 and TRBJ2-7, with a possible D match to TRBD2 (6 bases). Trimming shortened V by 4 bases and J by 3 bases, and 10 bases separated the two germline ends. Germline V gene sequence: CDR1 MGHRA, CDR2 YSYEKL. CDR3 length equals 13 residues. CDR3 DNA sequence: TGCGCCAGCAGCCGTTTCGGGGGCTACGAGCAGTACTTC. Its translation is CASSRFGGYEQYF.

V gene TRBV5-1 combines with J gene TRBJ2-1; TRBD2 matches 13 bases. The CDR3 loop spans 16 amino acids. After removal of 3 bases from V and 3 bases from J, the junction contained 3 bases not matched to a gene. In germline, CDR1 is SGHRS, CDR2 YFSETQ. The CDR3 loop is CASSYGLAGDYNEQFF. The CDR3 coding sequence is TGCGCCAGCAGCTATGGACTAGCGGGAGACTACAATGAGCAGTTCTTC.

The rearrangement uses TRBV7-2 and TRBJ2-2; 7 nucleotides agree with TRBD1. CDR1 and CDR2 (germline): SGHTA, FQGNSA. This CDR3 contains 15 residues. V dropped 4 bases and J dropped 0; count of bases not matched to a gene: 2. CDR3 amino acids: CASSSGTANTGELFF. In nucleotides, the CDR3 is TGTGCCAGCAGCTCCGGGACAGCGAACACCGGGGAGCTGTTTTTT.

This clone has more than one count but fewer than ten. This rearrangement joins TRBV27 to TRBJ2-3; 7 bases are shared with TRBD2. After removal of 6 bases from V and 4 bases from J, the junction contained 13 bases not matched to a gene. Germline CDR1 MNHEY, CDR2 SMNVEV (reference sequence). This CDR3 has 16 amino acids. The DNA of the CDR3 is TGTGCCAGCAGGAGGATCAGCGGGATGCGGTCAGATACGCAGTATTTT. Its translation: CASRRISGMRSDTQYF.

In its sample, this clone was seen a few times. The J gene is TRBJ1-2, the V gene TRBV9, with unresolved D. From germline, CDR1 is SGDLS and CDR2 YYNGEE. V gave up 0 bases and J gave up 8 bases, with 14 bases separating them. This CDR3 spans 14 amino acids. CDR3 residues: CASSVEHAGSGYTF. The CDR3 DNA reads as TGTGCCAGCAGCGTAGAACATGCGGGGAGCGGCTACACCTTC.

V is TRBV6-1 and J is TRBJ2-7; TRBD1 matches 7 bases. V lost 1 base to trimming and J lost 6 bases; unmatched junction nucleotides: 6. This CDR3 region has 14 residues. The germline V gene encodes CDR1 MNHNS and CDR2 SASEGT. CDR3 amino acids: CASSEEQGTGEQYF. As DNA, the CDR3 is TGTGCCAGCAGTGAAGAACAGGGGACGGGCGAGCAGTACTTC.

This clone turned up a few times. The chain has TRBV29-1 and TRBJ1-2; D call uncertain. Trimming removed 4 bases at V and 4 bases at J, with 13 bases between. Germline V gives CDR1 SQVTM, CDR2 ANQGSEA. The CDR3 is 13 amino acids. The CDR3 reads CSVGTPGGYGYTF. The CDR3 DNA is TGCAGCGTTGGCACCCCCGGAGGCTATGGCTACACCTTC.

A few counts support this clone. The sample holds other DNA sequences that translate to the same CDR3. The chain joins TRBV30 to TRBJ2-7; D is unresolved. Germline values: CDR1 GTSNPN, CDR2 SVGIG (reference sequence). The CDR3 spans 11 residues. Trimming cost V 0 bases and J 3 bases, with 3 bases left between them. The CDR3, as DNA: TGTGCCTGGAGTGTGAGCTACGAGCAGTACTTC. It codes for CAWSVSYEQYF.

A note on this clone: Additional DNA sequences in this sample encode the identical CDR3. This chain connects TRBV20-1 to TRBJ2-3, with unresolved D. Between the trimmed V and J ends, which lost 1 base and 6 bases, there was a span of 5 bases. The CDR3 is made up of 11 amino acids. The germline gives CDR1 DFQATT, CDR2 SNEGSKA (reference sequence). CDR3 loop: CSARVADTQYF. In DNA form, the CDR3 reads TGCAGTGCTAGAGTCGCGGATACGCAGTATTTT.

V usage is TRBV29-1 and J usage is TRBJ2-7; no definite D call. This CDR3 is 12 amino acids long. V was pared by 4 bases and J by 2 bases, with 9 bases between. The germline V gene encodes CDR1 SQVTM and CDR2 ANQGSEA. DNA for the CDR3: TGCAGCGTTGTCAACAGACCCTACGAGCAGTACTTC. It is translated as CSVVNRPYEQYF.

The chain combines TRBV7-9 with TRBJ2-5; 8 bases line up with TRBD2. J gave up 5 bases and V 2 bases, and 13 bases lay outside the gene matches. In germline, CDR1 is SEHNR, CDR2 FQNEAQ (reference sequence). The length of the CDR3 is 17 residues. This chain's CDR3 is CASSLLGSGEPRETQYF. Here the CDR3 DNA reads TGTGCCAGCAGCTTACTCGGTAGCGGGGAGCCACGGGAGACCCAGTACTTC. Looking up the rest from reference TRBV7-9 and TRBJ2-5 gives the full variable domain: DTGVSQNPRHKITKRGQNVTFRCDPISEHNRLYWYRQTLGQGPEFLTYFQNEAQLEKSRLLSDRFSAERPKGSFSTLEIQRTEQGDSAMYLCASSLLGSGEPRETQYFGPGTRLLVL.

This clone was seen only a few times. The chain carries TRBV29-1 and TRBJ2-7, with D tentatively TRBD1 (5 bases). With 5 bases removed from V and 0 bases from J, the gap between germline ends came to 17 bases. The CDR3 is 15 residues long. Per the germline V gene, CDR1 is SQVTM and CDR2 is ANQGSEA. CDR3 sequence reads: CSVSTGFESSYEQYF. In nucleotides, the CDR3 is TGCAGCGTTTCAACAGGTTTCGAGAGCTCCTACGAGCAGTACTTC.

This clone has more than one count but fewer than ten. The chain joins TRBV7-3 to TRBJ2-1; TRBD2 might be the D (6 bases). Per germline, CDR1 SGHTA and CDR2 FQGTGA. The CDR3 has 15 amino acids. V was clipped by 3 bases and J by 3 bases, with 12 bases between them. CDR3 sequence reads: CASSFKVAVYNEQFF. CDR3 nucleotide sequence: TGTGCCAGCAGCTTTAAAGTAGCGGTCTACAATGAGCAGTTCTTC.

This clone was seen a handful of times. The rearrangement links TRBV7-9 to TRBJ2-7; 7 bases line up with TRBD1. The CDR3 extends over 14 amino acids. V shed 5 bases, J shed 3 bases, and the junction held 7 bases outside the gene matches. CDR1 and CDR2 from the germline V gene are SEHNR and FQNEAQ (reference sequence). The CDR3 is CASSQPGTVYEQYF. CDR3 DNA sequence: TGTGCCAGCAGCCAGCCCGGGACAGTCTACGAGCAGTACTTC.

This sequence joins TRBV5-1 and TRBJ2-4, with 7 bases matching TRBD1. The CDR3 consists of 13 residues. J gave up 7 bases and V 3 bases, and 4 bases lay outside the gene matches. Germline loops: CDR1 SGHRS, CDR2 YFSETQ. The CDR3 DNA reads TGCGCCAGCAGCTCCGGGACAGCTAACATTCAGTACTTC. Its protein product is CASSSGTANIQYF.

The count of this clone is one. The chain couples TRBV5-6 to TRBJ2-5, with TRBD2 identical over 8 bases. The V segment lost 4 bases and the J segment 5 bases; nucleotides outside the gene matches: 7. Germline CDR1 reads SGHDT; CDR2 reads YYEEEE. The CDR3 has 14 amino acids. As DNA, the CDR3 is TGTGCCAGCAGCACTAGCGGAGAGAGGGAGACCCAGTACTTC. It codes for CASSTSGERETQYF.

This clone came up a few times. The chain employs TRBV30 and TRBJ2-1, with 14 nucleotides matching TRBD2. This CDR3 has 16 residues. V shed 2 bases, J shed 5 bases, and the junction held 5 bases outside the gene matches. Looked up from germline, CDR1 is GTSNPN and CDR2 is SVGIG (reference sequence). This CDR3 reads CAWSTRLAGGNNEQFF. The CDR3 nucleotides are TGTGCCTGGAGTACCCGACTAGCGGGAGGGAACAATGAGCAGTTCTTC.

This clone was detected a few times. V and J are TRBV30 and TRBJ2-7; 10 bases line up with TRBD1. CDR1 and CDR2 (germline): GTSNPN, SVGIG (reference sequence). The V and J ends lost 0 bases and 0 bases, in that order; junction bases with no gene match: 8. This CDR3 has 17 residues. CDR3 protein: CAWSVRDRGPSSYEQYF. In DNA, the CDR3 is TGTGCCTGGAGTGTACGAGACAGGGGGCCCAGCTCCTACGAGCAGTACTTC.

The chain links TRBV10-3 to TRBJ1-2, with no clear D. Trimming stripped 2 bases from V and 2 bases from J, with 9 bases between. The CDR3 has 14 amino acids. CDR1 is ENHRY and CDR2 is SYGVKD in the germline V gene. The CDR3: CAISEEVVNYGYTF. The CDR3 DNA is TGTGCCATCAGTGAGGAGGTAGTAAACTATGGCTACACCTTC.

This clone was seen a handful of times. This chain links TRBV5-4 with TRBJ2-1; TRBD1 agrees at 11 bases. The germline V gene encodes CDR1 SGHNT and CDR2 YYREEE (reference sequence). The CDR3 is made up of 15 amino acids. The junction had 4 bases not matched to a gene; V was cut back by 4 bases and J by 4 bases. The CDR3, as DNA: TGTGCCAGCAGCGTCGGACAGGGGGCGTACAATGAGCAGTTCTTC. Protein product: CASSVGQGAYNEQFF. The full variable domain, its missing parts supplied by reference TRBV5-4 and TRBJ2-1, is ETGVTQSPTHLIKTRGQQVTLRCSSQSGHNTVSWYQQALGQGPQFIFQYYREEENGRGNFPPRFSGLQFPNYSSELNVNALELDDSALYLCASSVGQGAYNEQFFGPGTRLTVL.